Following are 12 T cell receptor beta chains from one sample sequenced in a study of regulatory T cells in long-lasting Graves disease. The sample's time point: persistent/refractory GD, antithyroid drugs over 5 years with positive TRAb. The TCR library was prepared using RNA isolated from PBMCs. Building of the TCR beta libraries involved iRepertoire HTBI primers and Arm-PCR of CDR3 regions. TCRdb reprocessed the multiplex PCR reads with MiXCR, giving one entry per CDR3 protein. Of some 430,000 distinct CDR3 sequences in the sample, 20% to 25% are singletons; the top ten hold roughly 7.1%. Sequenced here: peripheral blood mononuclear cells (PBMCs), sampled when the disease was refractory, from a patient treated with antithyroid drugs. These receptors were collected from a female donor with Graves disease.

This clonotype turned up a few times. The chain carries TRBV7-2 and TRBJ2-7; perhaps TRBD2 as D (5 bases). V was shortened by 5 bases and J by 7 bases, with 21 bases between the two germline ends. This CDR3 has 15 residues. CDR1 SGHTA and CDR2 FQGNSA come from the germline V gene. The CDR3: CASSTLGSPSEEQYF. As DNA, the CDR3 is TGTGCCAGCAGCACCCTGGGGAGCCCCTCGGAAGAGCAGTACTTC.

This clonotype has ten or more counts. The chain uses TRBV10-3 and TRBJ2-5; 7 bases line up with TRBD1. V dropped 4 bases and J dropped 5; count of bases not matched to a gene: 7. CDR3 length: 14 amino acids. Germline CDR1 is ENHRY and CDR2 is SYGVKD. DNA for the CDR3: TGTGCCATCAGTGGTTACAGGGGTCGGGAGACCCAGTACTTC. Translation: CAISGYRGRETQYF.

At least ten counts were recorded for this clonotype. The CDR3 does not close with the conserved phenylalanine or tryptophan, likely indicating a read error. It is unclear where the CDR3 begins or ends on the DNA, so no DNA is shown, and the CDR3 is as TCRdb lists it. The chain uses TRBV7-2 and TRBJ2-5; the tabulated D call, TRBD2, remains unverified against the DNA. Including both end residues, the CDR3 is 12 amino acids long. Germline loops: CDR1 SGHTA, CDR2 FQGNSA. CDR3 in amino acids: CASSSSGGHSIY.

In regard to this clonotype: This may be a read error, as it is one base from a much larger clone. The chain is built from TRBV10-3 and TRBJ2-7; perhaps D is TRBD1 or TRBD2 (5 bases each). The germline gives CDR1 ENHRY, CDR2 SYGVKD. The CDR3 has 14 residues. CDR3 in DNA: TGTGCCGTGGGGGTCTCGGTGGACTCCTACGAGCATTACTTC. It specifies CAVGVSVDSYEHYF.

The table lists this clonotype with many counts. The chain combines TRBV2 with TRBJ2-2; D possibly corresponds to TRBD1 (6 bases). V gave up 4 bases and J gave up 0 bases, with 12 bases separating them. Germline V gives CDR1 SNHLY, CDR2 FYNNEI. The CDR3 runs to 16 residues. This CDR3 reads CASSAWGPANTGELFF. DNA of the CDR3: TGTGCCAGCAGTGCATGGGGGCCCGCGAACACCGGGGAGCTGTTTTTT. The complete variable domain, with remaining parts taken from reference TRBV2 and TRBJ2-2, reads EPEVTQTPSHQVTQMGQEVILRCVPISNHLYFYWYRQILGQKVEFLVSFYNNEISEKSEIFDDQFSVERPDGSNFTLKIRSTKLEDSAMYFCASSAWGPANTGELFFGEGSRLTVL.

This clonotype came up many times. The V and J genes are TRBV7-2 and TRBJ2-6; D may be TRBD1 (5 bases). Per germline, CDR1 SGHTA and CDR2 FQGNSA. Trimming removed 5 bases at V and 4 bases at J, with 12 bases between. This CDR3 has 15 amino acids. This CDR3 reads CASSKQASGANVLTF. The CDR3 DNA reads as TGTGCCAGCAGCAAACAGGCTTCGGGGGCCAACGTCCTGACTTTC.

The rearrangement links TRBV7-9 to TRBJ1-2; D remains ambiguous. The CDR3 has 15 amino acids. The V and J ends lost 5 bases and 3 bases respectively, with 16 bases between them. Germline lookup yields CDR1 SEHNR and CDR2 FQNEAQ (reference sequence). The CDR3 DNA reads TGTGCCAGCAGCCTCCAAGGCGATCTTGACTATGGCTACACCTTC. Translated, it gives CASSLQGDLDYGYTF.

This clonotype was counted at least ten times. This chain uses TRBV12-3 or TRBV12-4 with TRBJ1-1, with 7 bases that match TRBD1. The CDR3 has 15 amino acids. V was pared by 6 bases and J by 1 base, with 8 bases of the junction left unmatched. The CDR3 DNA reads TGTGCCAGCAGCACGAGGGGGCCGAAGAACACTGAAGCTTTCTTT. It codes for CASSTRGPKNTEAFF.

This clonotype was observed at least ten times. The V gene is TRBV7-8, the J gene TRBJ1-2; 9 bases are shared with TRBD1. The length of the CDR3 is 15 residues. Trimming took 5 bases from V and 6 from J; bases not matched to a gene: 10. Germline V gene data show CDR1 as SGHVS and CDR2 as FQNEAQ. The CDR3 nucleotides are TGTGCCAGCAGCACAAGGATACAGGGGGCGCATGGCTACACCTTC. It yields the protein CASSTRIQGAHGYTF.

In its sample, this clonotype was seen many times. This sequence joins TRBV11-2 and TRBJ2-5; D perhaps matches TRBD1 (5 bases). CDR1 SGHAT and CDR2 FQNNGV come from the germline V gene. V lost 4 bases, J lost 5 bases, and 20 bases lay in between. The CDR3 has 16 residues. This chain's CDR3 is CASSSSQGFVGETQYF. CDR3 nucleotide sequence: TGTGCCAGCAGCTCCTCTCAGGGTTTTGTGGGGGAGACCCAGTACTTC. The variable domain in full, completed from reference TRBV11-2 and TRBJ2-5, reads EAGVAQSPRYKIIEKRQSVAFWCNPISGHATLYWYQQILGQGPKLLIQFQNNGVVDDSQLPKDRFSAERLKGVDSTLKIQPAKLEDSAVYLCASSSSQGFVGETQYFGPGTRLLVL.

This clonotype was observed many times. The gene calls are TRBV20-1 and TRBJ2-6; 8 bases agree with TRBD2. This CDR3 is 17 amino acids long. Germline V gene sequence: CDR1 DFQATT, CDR2 SNEGSKA (reference sequence). The CDR3, as DNA: TGCAGGGGTACTAGCGGAATGCTGGGGACCGGGGCCAACGTCCTGACTTTC. Its protein is CRGTSGMLGTGANVLTF.

This sequence joins TRBV7-2 and TRBJ2-3; D is undetermined. This CDR3 comprises 14 residues. Trimming stripped 3 bases from V and 0 bases from J, with 7 bases between. The V gene's germline CDR1 is SGHTA and CDR2 FQGNSA. The CDR3 is CASSFQVSTDTQYF. CDR3 DNA: TGTGCCAGCAGCTTTCAGGTTAGCACAGATACGCAGTATTTT.